This TCR beta chain was sequenced during a study of T cells after yellow fever vaccination. Germline CDR1 LNHDA, CDR2 SQIVND (reference sequence). The CDR3 spans 13 residues. V shed 5 bases and J shed 6 bases, with 11 bases lying between them. TCRdb re-derived calls from the 5' RACE reads in MiXCR, one entry per CDR3 protein. The sample has some 160,000 distinct CDR3 sequences, around 9.3% seen once. This chain links TRBV19 with TRBJ1-5, with TRBD1 as a possible D gene (5 bases). The receptor's source is a man between 18 and 29 years old who received the YFV17D yellow fever vaccine. This specimen consisted of CD8+ T cells sorted from PBMCs, obtained 45 days after the yellow fever booster vaccination. The CDR3 DNA reads as TGTGCCAGTAGTTCGGGGCCTGGTCAGCCCCAGCATTTT. This codes for CASSSGPGQPQHF. Using reference TRBV19 and TRBJ1-5 for the parts outside the CDR3, the full variable domain is DGGITQSPKYLFRKEGQNVTLSCEQNLNHDAMYWYRQDPGQGLRLIYYSQIVNDFQKGDIAEGYSVSREKKESFPLTVTSAQKNPTAFYLCASSSGPGQPQHFGDGTRLSIL.